What follows is one T cell receptor beta chain and its context. Its antigen is still unknown. This specimen belongs to a study of cytomegalovirus exposure and HLA in healthy donors. As for the study in general: Of a few hundred genotyped donors, 81% grouped in the Caucasian-associated ancestry cluster. Study outcomes and limitations: Certain indistinguishable V segments, among them TRBV6-2 and TRBV6-3, were excluded. Earlier findings revealed that most TCR beta V segments proved productive either about 90% or about 30% of the time. Relative to equally common others, HLA-associated TCR beta chains showed greater clonal expansion in a later analysis.

The PCR contained 60 Vbeta and 13 Jbeta primers. Assay: immunoSEQ multiplex PCR; the TCRdb copy retains only in-frame clones and omits some. The sample shows some 130,000 clones, about 78% of them seen only once. V dropped 2 bases and J dropped 2 bases, with 13 bases sitting between them. CDR3 length: 15 amino acids. Germline V gene lookup returns CDR1 MDHEN and CDR2 SYDVKM. The gene calls are TRBV28 and TRBJ2-7, with a tentative D call TRBD1 (6 bases). The sequence came from a female donor in good health and CMV-seronegative. Sequencing was done on a sample of PBMCs. CDR3 loop: CASSLKGEVAYEQYF. In nucleotides, the CDR3 is TGTGCCAGCAGTTTAAAGGGGGAAGTCGCCTACGAGCAGTACTTC.